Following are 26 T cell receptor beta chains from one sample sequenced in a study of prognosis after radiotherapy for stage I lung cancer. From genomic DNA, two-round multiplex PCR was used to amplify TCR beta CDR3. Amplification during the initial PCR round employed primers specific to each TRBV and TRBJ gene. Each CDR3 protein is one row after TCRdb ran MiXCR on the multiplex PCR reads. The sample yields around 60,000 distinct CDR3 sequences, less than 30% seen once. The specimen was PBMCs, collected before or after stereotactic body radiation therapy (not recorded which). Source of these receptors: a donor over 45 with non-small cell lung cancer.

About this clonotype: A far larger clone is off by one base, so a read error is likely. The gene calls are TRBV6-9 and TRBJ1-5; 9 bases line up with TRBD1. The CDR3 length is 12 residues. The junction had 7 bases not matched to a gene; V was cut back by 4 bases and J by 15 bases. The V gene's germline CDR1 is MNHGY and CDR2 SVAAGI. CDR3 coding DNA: TGTGCCAGCAGTTGCTCGGGACAGGGAGGGCATTTT. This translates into CASSCSGQGGHF.

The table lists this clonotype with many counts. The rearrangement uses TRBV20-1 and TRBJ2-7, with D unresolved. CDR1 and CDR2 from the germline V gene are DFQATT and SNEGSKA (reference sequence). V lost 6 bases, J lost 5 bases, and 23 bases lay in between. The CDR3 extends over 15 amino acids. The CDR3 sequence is CSALEVVTLNDEQYF. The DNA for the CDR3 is TGCAGTGCCCTAGAGGTGGTGACCCTAAACGACGAGCAGTACTTC.

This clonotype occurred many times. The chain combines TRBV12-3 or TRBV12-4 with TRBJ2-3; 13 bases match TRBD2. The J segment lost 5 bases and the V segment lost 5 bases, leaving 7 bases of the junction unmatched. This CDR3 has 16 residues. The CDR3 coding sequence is TGTGCCAGCAGTCCAACTAGCGGGGGGGCCATAGATACGCAGTATTTT. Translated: CASSPTSGGAIDTQYF.

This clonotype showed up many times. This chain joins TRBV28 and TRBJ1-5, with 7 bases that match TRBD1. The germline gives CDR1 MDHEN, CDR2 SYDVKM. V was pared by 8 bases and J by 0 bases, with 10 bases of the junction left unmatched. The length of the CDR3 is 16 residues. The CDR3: CASGRDSPHSNQPQHF. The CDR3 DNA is TGTGCCAGCGGCCGGGACAGTCCTCATAGCAATCAGCCCCAGCATTTT.

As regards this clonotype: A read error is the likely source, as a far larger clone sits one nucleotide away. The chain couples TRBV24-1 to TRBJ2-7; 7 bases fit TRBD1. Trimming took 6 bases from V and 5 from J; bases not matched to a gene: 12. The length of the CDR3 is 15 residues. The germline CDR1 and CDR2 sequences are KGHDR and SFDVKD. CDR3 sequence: CATSYSRVGGNEQYF. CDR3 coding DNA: TGTGCCACCAGTTACTCGAGAGTAGGGGGCAACGAGCAGTACTTC.

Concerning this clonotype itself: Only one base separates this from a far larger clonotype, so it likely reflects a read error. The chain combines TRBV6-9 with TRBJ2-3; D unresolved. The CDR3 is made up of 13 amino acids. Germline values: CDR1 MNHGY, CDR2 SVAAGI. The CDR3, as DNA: TGTACCAGCAGTTACTCGAAAACAGATACGCAGTATTTT. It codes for CTSSYSKTDTQYF.

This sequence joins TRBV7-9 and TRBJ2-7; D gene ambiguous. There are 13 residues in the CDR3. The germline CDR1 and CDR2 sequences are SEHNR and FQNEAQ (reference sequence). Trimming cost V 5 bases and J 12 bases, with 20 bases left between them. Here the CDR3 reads CASSDRATYGRYF. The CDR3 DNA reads TGTGCCAGCAGCGACCGGGCGACCTACGGGCGGTACTTC. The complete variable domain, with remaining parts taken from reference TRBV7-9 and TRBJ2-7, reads DTGVSQNPRHKITKRGQNVTFRCDPISEHNRLYWYRQTLGQGPEFLTYFQNEAQLEKSRLLSDRFSAERPKGSFSTLEIQRTEQGDSAMYLCASSDRATYGRYFGPGTRLTVT.

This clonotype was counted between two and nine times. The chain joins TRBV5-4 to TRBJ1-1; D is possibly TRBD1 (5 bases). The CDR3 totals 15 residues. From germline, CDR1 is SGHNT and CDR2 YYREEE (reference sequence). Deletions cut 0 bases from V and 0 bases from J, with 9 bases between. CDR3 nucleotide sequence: TGTGCCAGCAGCTTGGCAGGGACCATGAACACTGAAGCTTTCTTT. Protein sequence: CASSLAGTMNTEAFF.

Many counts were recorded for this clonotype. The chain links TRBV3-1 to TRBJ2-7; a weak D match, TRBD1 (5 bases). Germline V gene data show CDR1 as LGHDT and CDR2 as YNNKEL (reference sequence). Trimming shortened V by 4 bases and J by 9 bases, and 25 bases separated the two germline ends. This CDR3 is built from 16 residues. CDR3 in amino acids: CASSPLDGWGVRGQYF. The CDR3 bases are TGTGCCAGCAGCCCTCTTGACGGCTGGGGCGTACGAGGGCAGTACTTC.

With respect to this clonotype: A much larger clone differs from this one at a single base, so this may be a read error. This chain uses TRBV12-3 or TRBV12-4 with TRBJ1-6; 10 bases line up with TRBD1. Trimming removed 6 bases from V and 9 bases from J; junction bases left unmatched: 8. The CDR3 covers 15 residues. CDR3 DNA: TGTGCCAGCAGGGCGGAGGGGACAGGGGTTTCACCCCTCCACTTT. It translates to CASRAEGTGVSPLHF.

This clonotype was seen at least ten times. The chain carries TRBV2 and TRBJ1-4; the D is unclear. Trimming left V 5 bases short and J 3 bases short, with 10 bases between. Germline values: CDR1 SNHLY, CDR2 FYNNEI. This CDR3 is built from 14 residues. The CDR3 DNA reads TGTGCCAGCAGTCAAGGCGGTTCTAATGAAAAACTGTTTTTT. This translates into CASSQGGSNEKLFF.

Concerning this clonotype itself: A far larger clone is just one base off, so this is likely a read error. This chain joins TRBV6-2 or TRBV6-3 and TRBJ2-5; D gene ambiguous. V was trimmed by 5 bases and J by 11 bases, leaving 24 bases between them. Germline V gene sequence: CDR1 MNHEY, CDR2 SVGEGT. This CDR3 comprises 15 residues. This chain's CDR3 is CASSPYSSSYNEQYF. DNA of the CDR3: TGTGCCAGCAGTCCCTACTCCAGCTCCTACAATGAGCAGTACTTC.

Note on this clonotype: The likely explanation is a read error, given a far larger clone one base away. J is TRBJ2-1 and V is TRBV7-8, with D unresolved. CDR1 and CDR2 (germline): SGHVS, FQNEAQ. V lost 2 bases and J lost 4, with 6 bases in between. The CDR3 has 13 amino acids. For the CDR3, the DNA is TGTGCCAGCAGCTTATGTCAGTACAATGAGCAGTTCTTC. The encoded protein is CASSLCQYNEQFF.

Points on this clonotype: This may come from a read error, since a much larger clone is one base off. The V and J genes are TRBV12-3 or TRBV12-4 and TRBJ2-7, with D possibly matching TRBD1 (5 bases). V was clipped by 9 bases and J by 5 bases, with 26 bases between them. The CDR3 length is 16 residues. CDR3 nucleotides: TGTGCCAGAACCCATCCTGCCAGGACACCGTCCGACGAGCAGTACTTC. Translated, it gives CARTHPARTPSDEQYF.

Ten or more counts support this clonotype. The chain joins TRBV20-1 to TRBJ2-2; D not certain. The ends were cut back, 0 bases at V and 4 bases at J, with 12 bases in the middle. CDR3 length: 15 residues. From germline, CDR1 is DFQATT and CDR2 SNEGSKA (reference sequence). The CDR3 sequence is CSAREATVGTGELFF. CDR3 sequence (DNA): TGCAGTGCTAGAGAGGCGACGGTCGGCACCGGGGAGCTGTTTTTT.

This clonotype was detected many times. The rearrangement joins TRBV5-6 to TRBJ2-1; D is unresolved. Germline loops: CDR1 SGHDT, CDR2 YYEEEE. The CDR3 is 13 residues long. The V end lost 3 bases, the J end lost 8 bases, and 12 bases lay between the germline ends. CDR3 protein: CASSSGPLDEQFF. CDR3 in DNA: TGTGCCAGCAGCTCCGGGCCCCTTGATGAGCAGTTCTTC.

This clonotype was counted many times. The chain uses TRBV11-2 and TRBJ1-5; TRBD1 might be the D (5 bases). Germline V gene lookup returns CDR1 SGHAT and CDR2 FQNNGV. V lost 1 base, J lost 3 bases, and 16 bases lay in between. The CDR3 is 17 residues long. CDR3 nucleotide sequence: TGTGCCAGCAGCTTAGGGGGGAGGGAGGGGTCCAATCAGCCCCAGCATTTT. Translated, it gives CASSLGGREGSNQPQHF.

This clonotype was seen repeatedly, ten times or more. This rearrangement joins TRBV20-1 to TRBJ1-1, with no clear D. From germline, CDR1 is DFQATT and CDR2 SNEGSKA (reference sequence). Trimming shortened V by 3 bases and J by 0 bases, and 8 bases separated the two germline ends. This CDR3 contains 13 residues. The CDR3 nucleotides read TGCAGTGCTAGTCGACACCTGAACACTGAAGCTTTCTTT. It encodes CSASRHLNTEAFF.

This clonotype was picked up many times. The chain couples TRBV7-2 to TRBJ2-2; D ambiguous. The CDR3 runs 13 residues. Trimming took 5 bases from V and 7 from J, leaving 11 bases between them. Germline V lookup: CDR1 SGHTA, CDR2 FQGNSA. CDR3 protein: CASSPSGNGELFF. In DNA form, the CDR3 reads TGTGCCAGCAGCCCGTCGGGCAACGGGGAGCTGTTTTTT.

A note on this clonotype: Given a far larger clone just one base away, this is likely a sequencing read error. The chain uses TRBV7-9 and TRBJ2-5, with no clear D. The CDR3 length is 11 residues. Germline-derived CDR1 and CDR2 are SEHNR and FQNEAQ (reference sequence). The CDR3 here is CAISLEETQYF. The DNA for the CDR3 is TGTGCCATCAGCTTAGAAGAGACCCAGTACTTC.

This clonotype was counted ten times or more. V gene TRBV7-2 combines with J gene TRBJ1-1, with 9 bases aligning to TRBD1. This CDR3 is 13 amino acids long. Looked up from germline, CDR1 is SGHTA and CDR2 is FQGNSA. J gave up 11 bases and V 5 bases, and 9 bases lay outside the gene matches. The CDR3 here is CASSKDRGSRAFF. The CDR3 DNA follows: TGTGCCAGCAGCAAGGACAGGGGAAGCCGCGCTTTCTTT. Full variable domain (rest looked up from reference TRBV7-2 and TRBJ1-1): GAGVSQSPSNKVTEKGKDVELRCDPISGHTALYWYRQSLGQGLEFLIYFQGNSAPDKSGLPSDRFSAERTGGSVSTLTIQRTQQEDSAVYLCASSKDRGSRAFFGQGTRLTVV.

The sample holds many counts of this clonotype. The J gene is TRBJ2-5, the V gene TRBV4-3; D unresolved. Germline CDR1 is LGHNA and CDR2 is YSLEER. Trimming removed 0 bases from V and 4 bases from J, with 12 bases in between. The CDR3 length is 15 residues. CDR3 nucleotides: TGCGCCAGCAGCCAAGATTGGACCTCGTTAGAGACCCAGTACTTC. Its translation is CASSQDWTSLETQYF.

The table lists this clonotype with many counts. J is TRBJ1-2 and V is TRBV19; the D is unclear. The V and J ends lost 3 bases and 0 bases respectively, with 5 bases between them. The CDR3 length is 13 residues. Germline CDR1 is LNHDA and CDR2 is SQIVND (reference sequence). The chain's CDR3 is CASSIQTNYGYTF. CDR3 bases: TGTGCCAGTAGTATCCAGACTAACTATGGCTACACCTTC.

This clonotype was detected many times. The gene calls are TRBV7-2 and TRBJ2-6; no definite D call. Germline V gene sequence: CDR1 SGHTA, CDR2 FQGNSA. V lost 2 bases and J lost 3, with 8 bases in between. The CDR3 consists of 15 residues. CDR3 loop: CASSLRNSGANVLTF. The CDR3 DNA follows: TGTGCCAGCAGCTTAAGGAATAGTGGGGCCAACGTCCTGACTTTC.

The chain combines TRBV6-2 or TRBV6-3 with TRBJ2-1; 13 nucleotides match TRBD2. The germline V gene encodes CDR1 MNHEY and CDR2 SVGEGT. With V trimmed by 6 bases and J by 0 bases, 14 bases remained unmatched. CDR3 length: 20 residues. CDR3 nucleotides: TGTGCCAGCAGCAAATCCCACGGGACTAGCGGGGAAAGCTCCTACAATGAGCAGTTCTTC. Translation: CASSKSHGTSGESSYNEQFF.

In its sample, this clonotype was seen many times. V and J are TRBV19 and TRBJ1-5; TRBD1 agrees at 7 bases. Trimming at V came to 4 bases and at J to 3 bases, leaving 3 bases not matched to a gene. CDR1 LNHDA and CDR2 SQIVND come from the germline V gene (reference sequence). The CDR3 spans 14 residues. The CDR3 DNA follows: TGTGCCAGTAGTAGGACAGGTGCCAATCAGCCCCAGCATTTT. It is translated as CASSRTGANQPQHF. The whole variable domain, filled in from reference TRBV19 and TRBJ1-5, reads DGGITQSPKYLFRKEGQNVTLSCEQNLNHDAMYWYRQDPGQGLRLIYYSQIVNDFQKGDIAEGYSVSREKKESFPLTVTSAQKNPTAFYLCASSRTGANQPQHFGDGTRLSIL.